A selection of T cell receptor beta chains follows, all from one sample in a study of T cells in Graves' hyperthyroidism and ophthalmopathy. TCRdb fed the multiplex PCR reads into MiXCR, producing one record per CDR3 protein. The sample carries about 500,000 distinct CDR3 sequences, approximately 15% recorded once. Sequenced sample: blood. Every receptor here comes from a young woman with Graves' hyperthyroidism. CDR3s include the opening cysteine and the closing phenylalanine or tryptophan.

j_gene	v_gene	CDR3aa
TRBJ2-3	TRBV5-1	CASTREGGQSTDTQYF
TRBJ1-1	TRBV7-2	CASSLNFAGTNTEAFF
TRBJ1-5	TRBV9	CASSPTPSKDQPQHF
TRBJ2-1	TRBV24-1	CATSEATGNEQFF
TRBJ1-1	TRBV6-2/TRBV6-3	CASSGLRLDTEAFF
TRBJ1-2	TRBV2	CASTGTIKRNGYTF
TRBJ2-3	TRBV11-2	CASSLDAWPEDTQYF
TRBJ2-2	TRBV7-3	CASSLTKGHGELFF
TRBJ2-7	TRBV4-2	CASSQAEASGRSDEQYF
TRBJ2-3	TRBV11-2	CASSLSGSSTDTQYF
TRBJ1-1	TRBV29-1	CSVEGGKGREAFF
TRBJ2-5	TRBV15	CATSRDNLGRGRETQYF
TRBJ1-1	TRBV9	CASSVGANTEAFF
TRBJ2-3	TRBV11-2	CASSLSPAGGADTQYF
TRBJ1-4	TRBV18	CASSSGVTNEKLFF
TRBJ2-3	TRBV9	CASSVESGRADTQYF
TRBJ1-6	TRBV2	CASSGTSSYNSPLHF
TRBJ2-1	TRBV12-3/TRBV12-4	CASSQREVNEQFF
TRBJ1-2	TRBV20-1	CSARVPQGRGYTF
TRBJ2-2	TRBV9	CASSAGTTNTGELFF
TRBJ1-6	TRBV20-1	CSASQGGSSYNSPLHF
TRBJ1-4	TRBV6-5	CASSYSSGELYEKLFF
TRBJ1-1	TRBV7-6	CASSVARDRGVNTEAFF
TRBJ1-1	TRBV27	CASSLRQEKDTEAFF
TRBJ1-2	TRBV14	CASSQLTGVGYGYTF
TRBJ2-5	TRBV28	CASIRGLAVQETQYF
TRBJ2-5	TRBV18	CASSPRARGRETQYF
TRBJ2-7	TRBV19	CASSPFRTSGTYEQYF
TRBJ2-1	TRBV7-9	CATPRGAGAGNEQFF
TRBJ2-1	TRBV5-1	CASSLQLAGGYEQFF
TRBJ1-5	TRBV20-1	CSASRTNQPQHF
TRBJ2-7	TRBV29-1	CSVEVLAGGREQYF
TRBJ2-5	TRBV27	CASSFVSGSQETQYF
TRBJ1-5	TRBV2	CASSEGVRAQPQHF
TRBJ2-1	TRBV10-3	CAISEGSLGQESYNEQFF
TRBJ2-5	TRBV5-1	CASSPGAHRGSETQYF